The next 26 T cell receptor beta chains were all read from a single sample in a study of OX40 agonist ivuxolimab in advanced cancers. Data came from immunoSEQ multiplex PCR; TCRdb stores just in-frame clones and leaves some out. The sample includes nearly 110,000 clones, over 75% of them seen just once. The sample was CD4+ or CD8+ T cells sorted from blood, taken in a trial of the OX40 agonist ivuxolimab. The origin of the receptors is an adult with an advanced solid tumor such as melanoma, head and neck, liver or kidney cancer.

The chain uses TRBV18 and TRBJ2-2; 7 bases match TRBD1. Germline V gene lookup returns CDR1 KGHSH and CDR2 LQKENI. V lost 3 bases to trimming and J lost 3 bases; unmatched junction nucleotides: 7. CDR3 length: 16 amino acids. The CDR3 sequence: CASSPFVTGDTGELFF. CDR3 sequence (DNA): TGTGCCAGCTCACCTTTCGTTACAGGGGACACCGGGGAGCTGTTTTTT. The whole variable domain, filled in from reference TRBV18 and TRBJ2-2, reads NAGVMQNPRHLVRRRGQEARLRCSPMKGHSHVYWYRQLPEEGLKFMVYLQKENIIDESGMPKERFSAEFPKEGPSILRIQQVVRGDSAAYFCASSPFVTGDTGELFFGEGSRLTVL.

This clone was counted once. The V call is TRBV11-2, the J call TRBJ1-2; D is unresolved. Deletions cut 5 bases from V and 4 bases from J, with 5 bases between. CDR3 length equals 11 residues. Germline V CDR1 and CDR2: SGHAT, FQNNGV. The CDR3 DNA reads TGTGCCAGCAGCCCAGGCTATGGCTACACCTTC. Translating gives CASSPGYGYTF.

The DNA of the CDR3 is TGCGCCAGCAGCTTGGGGGGGCCGCCTAGCACAGATACGCAGTATTTT. It yields the protein CASSLGGPPSTDTQYF. The chain combines TRBV5-1 with TRBJ2-3; D might be TRBD1 (6 bases). Germline CDR1 and CDR2: SGHRS and YFSETQ. With 0 bases removed from V and 0 bases from J, the gap between germline ends came to 11 bases. There are 16 residues in the CDR3.

This chain connects TRBV25-1 to TRBJ2-5, with D unclear. V lost 1 base to trimming and J lost 11 bases, with 8 bases between them. This CDR3 has 11 amino acids. Germline V gene lookup returns CDR1 MGHDK and CDR2 SYGVNS. The CDR3 spells CASSESNSQYF. CDR3 DNA: TGTGCCAGCAGTGAATCGAACTCGCAGTACTTC.

Turning to this clone: At one of its ends the junction is not consistent with the germline gene, which may arise from a read error. V usage is TRBV28 and J usage is TRBJ1-5; TRBD1 matches at 8 bases. This CDR3 has 13 amino acids. Germline assignment: CDR1 MDHEN and CDR2 SYDVKM. The CDR3 sequence is CASRGQVSPPHFF. Written as DNA, the CDR3 is TGTGCCAGCAGGGGACAGGTCTCACCTCCGCATTTTTTT. Filled out from reference TRBV28 and TRBJ1-5, the complete variable domain reads DVKVTQSSRYLVKRTGEKVFLECVQDMDHENMFWYRQDPGLGLRLIYFSYDVKMKEKGDIPEGYSVSREKKERFSLILESASTNQTSMYLCASRGQVSPPHFFGDGTRLSIL.

This rearrangement joins TRBV6-5 to TRBJ2-4; TRBD1 aligns across 7 bases. The germline CDR1 and CDR2 sequences are MNHEY and SVGAGI. CDR3 length equals 15 residues. The V gene end was trimmed by 6 bases and the J gene end by 15 bases; junction bases not matched to a gene: 20. This chain's CDR3 is CASSPLGERGQGGYF. The CDR3, as DNA: TGTGCCAGCAGCCCCCTGGGGGAAAGGGGGCAAGGGGGGTACTTC.

The chain combines TRBV4-1 with TRBJ2-5; 15 positions match TRBD2. The V gene's germline CDR1 is MGHRA and CDR2 YSYEKL. The J segment lost 4 bases and the V segment lost 4 bases, leaving 7 bases of the junction unmatched. The CDR3 is 17 residues long. CDR3 in amino acids: CASSLRTSGGARETQYF. The DNA for the CDR3 is TGCGCCAGCAGCCTAAGGACTAGCGGGGGGGCCAGAGAGACCCAGTACTTC.

The chain couples TRBV30 to TRBJ1-2; D is perhaps TRBD1 (5 bases). V was pared by 1 base and J by 8 bases, with 8 bases between. CDR3 length: 11 amino acids. Germline V gives CDR1 GTSNPN, CDR2 SVGIG (reference sequence). CDR3 sequence reads: CAWSGRGGYTF. CDR3 bases: TGTGCCTGGAGTGGGAGGGGCGGCTACACCTTC. Complete variable domain (other parts from reference TRBV30 and TRBJ1-2): SQTIHQWPATLVQPVGSPLSLECTVEGTSNPNLYWYRQAAGRGLQLLFYSVGIGQISSEVPQNLSASRPQDRQFILSSKKLLLSDSGFYLCAWSGRGGYTFGSGTRLTVV.

This clone appeared once. The chain joins TRBV28 to TRBJ1-2; TRBD1 might be the D (5 bases). Germline lookup yields CDR1 MDHEN and CDR2 SYDVKM. The CDR3 is made up of 14 amino acids. V was clipped by 4 bases and J by 4 bases, with 13 bases between them. The CDR3 loop reads CASSSPQGFYGYTF. The CDR3, as DNA: TGTGCCAGCAGTTCGCCGCAGGGATTCTATGGCTACACCTTC.

This clone was picked up one time. The chain joins TRBV18 to TRBJ2-6, with 7 bases identical to TRBD1. This CDR3 has 18 amino acids. Germline-derived CDR1 and CDR2 are KGHSH and LQKENI. Germline trimming cut 0 bases from V and 1 base from J; bases unmatched to any gene: 6. In nucleotides, the CDR3 is TGTGCCAGCTCACCACCATTGACAGGGCCATCTGGGGCCAACGTCCTGACTTTC. Protein: CASSPPLTGPSGANVLTF. Using reference TRBV18 and TRBJ2-6 for the parts outside the CDR3, the full variable domain is NAGVMQNPRHLVRRRGQEARLRCSPMKGHSHVYWYRQLPEEGLKFMVYLQKENIIDESGMPKERFSAEFPKEGPSILRIQQVVRGDSAAYFCASSPPLTGPSGANVLTFGAGSRLTVL.

This sequence joins TRBV7-2 and TRBJ1-1, with D possibly TRBD1 on 5 matching bases. The CDR3 spans 13 residues. Germline CDR1 SGHTA, CDR2 FQGNSA. The V and J ends lost 6 bases and 7 bases respectively, with 15 bases between them. The CDR3: CASRSPPGLEAFF. Here the CDR3 DNA reads TGTGCCAGCAGATCTCCTCCGGGACTTGAAGCTTTCTTT.

This chain's CDR3 is CASSLAGTSDTGELFF. CDR3 bases: TGTGCCAGCAGCTTGGCAGGGACTAGTGACACCGGGGAGCTGTTTTTT. The genes are TRBV5-4 and TRBJ2-2; 8 bases map to TRBD2. Trimming removed 0 bases from V and 3 bases from J; junction bases left unmatched: 4. The CDR3 runs 16 residues. Germline CDR1 SGHNT, CDR2 YYREEE (reference sequence).

CDR3: CASSPPGRAFSGNTIYF. For the CDR3, the DNA is TGTGCCAGCAGCCCCCCAGGGAGGGCTTTCTCTGGAAACACCATATATTTT. The chain carries TRBV7-2 and TRBJ1-3, with D possibly TRBD1 on 5 matching bases. The length of the CDR3 is 17 residues. The V gene lost 5 bases and the J gene lost 0 bases, with 17 bases spanning the gap. Germline V gives CDR1 SGHTA, CDR2 FQGNSA.

This sequence joins TRBV19 and TRBJ2-5; possibly TRBD2 for D (6 bases). Per the germline V gene, CDR1 is LNHDA and CDR2 is SQIVND (reference sequence). CDR3 size: 13 residues. The germline V and J ends were trimmed by 11 bases and 5 bases, with 18 bases remaining between them. CDR3 sequence: CASGGNRGETQYF. The DNA of the CDR3 is TGTGCCTCTGGGGGGAATCGAGGCGAGACCCAGTACTTC.

The chain has TRBV6-1 and TRBJ2-3; 11 positions match TRBD2. Germline V gene data show CDR1 as MNHNS and CDR2 as SASEGT. There are 15 residues in the CDR3. J was trimmed by 11 bases and V by 1 base; bases with no gene match: 8. CDR3 sequence: CASSEVVVTSGGQYF. The CDR3 bases are TGTGCCAGCAGTGAAGTGGTAGTAACTAGCGGGGGGCAGTATTTT.

This sequence joins TRBV9 and TRBJ2-5, with 11 positions matching TRBD1. Losses at the gene ends were 4 bases for V and 5 bases for J; bases not matched to a gene: 10. The CDR3 extends over 16 amino acids. Germline loops: CDR1 SGDLS, CDR2 YYNGEE. CDR3 region: CASSPGQGVGFETQYF. The CDR3 DNA reads as TGTGCCAGCAGCCCGGGACAGGGGGTCGGATTCGAGACCCAGTACTTC.

This clone was counted once. V usage is TRBV6-5 and J usage is TRBJ1-2, with D unresolved. The CDR3 sequence is 12 residues long. The germline V gene encodes CDR1 MNHEY and CDR2 SVGAGI. V dropped 4 bases and J dropped 1 base, with 4 bases sitting between them. The CDR3, as DNA: TGTGCCAGCAGTTCACTTAACTATGGCTACACCTTC. Translation gives CASSSLNYGYTF.

This chain joins TRBV29-1 and TRBJ1-4, with D unclear. CDR1 is SQVTM and CDR2 is ANQGSEA in the germline V gene. The CDR3 is 16 amino acids. With 3 bases removed from V and 8 bases from J, the gap between germline ends came to 22 bases. The CDR3 DNA follows: TGCAGCGTTGAGCCCGCCGGCGCTGGCGCGGGAGAAAAACTGTTTTTT. Protein product: CSVEPAGAGAGEKLFF.

V is TRBV18 and J is TRBJ2-2; D is unclear. CDR1 is KGHSH and CDR2 is LQKENI in the germline V gene. The V end was cut by 3 bases, the J end by 4 bases, with 9 bases between. This CDR3 contains 14 residues. CDR3 in DNA: TGTGCCAGCTCACCTCAACGAAGCACCGGGGAGCTGTTTTTT. Translation: CASSPQRSTGELFF.

The chain combines TRBV7-8 with TRBJ1-1, with TRBD1 matching 10 bases. J was trimmed by 4 bases and V by 4 bases; bases with no gene match: 0. The CDR3 is 13 amino acids. Germline CDR1 and CDR2: SGHVS and FQNEAQ. CDR3: CASSWTGGTEAFF. The CDR3 DNA sequence: TGTGCCAGCAGCTGGACAGGGGGCACTGAAGCTTTCTTT.

In regard to this clone: This CDR3 is also generated by other DNA sequences in the sample. The CDR3: CASSPRGTQYF. DNA for the CDR3: TGTGCCAGCAGCCCGAGGGGGACCCAGTACTTC. This chain uses TRBV28 with TRBJ2-5; D tentatively reads TRBD1 or TRBD2 (5 bases each). Per germline, CDR1 MDHEN and CDR2 SYDVKM. This CDR3 has 11 amino acids. Trimming stripped 6 bases from V and 7 bases from J, with 9 bases between.

CDR3 DNA sequence: TGCAGCGTTGAAATTTTAACAGGCTCCGGGGAGCTGTTTTTT. It encodes CSVEILTGSGELFF. This chain joins TRBV29-1 and TRBJ2-2; the D gene is possibly TRBD1 (5 bases). The CDR3 is 14 residues long. V lost 2 bases and J lost 6, with 13 bases in between. Germline loops: CDR1 SQVTM, CDR2 ANQGSEA.

This clone was seen a single time. CDR3 sequence (DNA): TGTGCCAGCAGGCGGGGGACAGGGGTGTCCTACGAGCAGTACTTC. It encodes CASRRGTGVSYEQYF. The chain uses TRBV7-9 and TRBJ2-7; the match to TRBD1 covers 10 bases. V gave up 6 bases and J gave up 1 base; unmatched junction bases: 6. CDR1 is SEHNR and CDR2 is FQNEAQ in the germline V gene (reference sequence). The CDR3 spans 15 residues.

In DNA, the CDR3 is TGTGCCAGCTCCTATGGAGGGGGGACAAATCAGCCCCAGCATTTT. Its protein product is CASSYGGGTNQPQHF. This rearrangement joins TRBV18 to TRBJ1-5; tentatively, D is TRBD1 (6 bases). Between the trimmed V and J ends, which lost 6 bases and 4 bases, there was a span of 16 bases. The V gene's germline CDR1 is KGHSH and CDR2 LQKENI. This CDR3 has 15 residues. Looking up the rest from reference TRBV18 and TRBJ1-5 gives the full variable domain: NAGVMQNPRHLVRRRGQEARLRCSPMKGHSHVYWYRQLPEEGLKFMVYLQKENIIDESGMPKERFSAEFPKEGPSILRIQQVVRGDSAAYFCASSYGGGTNQPQHFGDGTRLSIL.

This clone was detected only a few times. The genes are TRBV7-2 and TRBJ1-2, with 8 bases lining up with TRBD1. Germline V lookup: CDR1 SGHTA, CDR2 FQGNSA. The CDR3 consists of 15 residues. Trimming removed 5 bases from V and 4 bases from J; junction bases left unmatched: 9. CDR3 nucleotides: TGTGCCAGCAGCCCAGGACAGGGAGGGTTCTATGGCTACACCTTC. Residues: CASSPGQGGFYGYTF.

This chain links TRBV7-8 with TRBJ1-1; weak D call: TRBD1 (5 bases). The CDR3 consists of 15 residues. V was shortened by 2 bases and J by 10 bases, with 20 bases between the two germline ends. CDR1 and CDR2 (germline): SGHVS, FQNEAQ. This CDR3 reads CASSLLGQAPVAAFF. The CDR3 DNA reads TGTGCCAGCAGCTTACTCGGACAAGCACCTGTGGCAGCTTTCTTT.